This TCR beta chain was profiled in a study of T-cell reconstitution after alpha-beta-depleted transplantation in children. This clonotype was observed many times. The CDR3 length is 16 residues. Deletions cut 4 bases from V and 6 bases from J, with 17 bases between. Germline V gene data show CDR1 as KGHDR and CDR2 as SFDVKD. Library preparation (for TCRbeta) was performed with unique molecular identifiers. TCRdb re-derived calls from the PCR reads in MiXCR, one entry per CDR3 protein. The data show 350,000 to 400,000 distinct CDR3 sequences, about an eighth seen once. The sequencing here drew on PBMCs, taken from the stem cell graft. The sequence was obtained from a human donor who donated a stem cell graft to a child with Fanconi anemia. The rearrangement links TRBV24-1 to TRBJ2-2, with D tentatively TRBD1 (5 bases). CDR3 residues: CATSDHQNAGSGELFF. CDR3 DNA: TGTGCCACCAGTGACCACCAAAACGCAGGGTCCGGGGAGCTGTTTTTT.